The 10 T cell receptor beta chains reported below all come from one sample, sequenced in a study of OX40 agonist ivuxolimab in advanced cancers. Clones were read by immunoSEQ multiplex PCR, and TCRdb kept only the in-frame ones, dropping some. The sample shows some 60,000 clones, roughly 93% of them seen only once. The source material was CD4+ or CD8+ T cells sorted from blood, sampled in a trial of the OX40 agonist ivuxolimab. The receptors come from an adult with an advanced solid tumor such as melanoma, head and neck, liver or kidney cancer.

In DNA, the CDR3 is TGTGCCAGCAGTTTGAGGGACACCGCCTACGAGCAGTACTTC. Amino acids: CASSLRDTAYEQYF. This chain uses TRBV28 with TRBJ2-7, with D possibly TRBD1 on 6 matching bases. V was cut by 3 bases and J by 2 bases, with 11 bases left in between. The CDR3 has 14 amino acids. From germline, CDR1 is MDHEN and CDR2 SYDVKM.

CDR3 in amino acids: CATSKERTKRPKPQHF. CDR3 sequence (DNA): TGTGCCACCAGCAAGGAGAGAACGAAAAGGCCGAAGCCCCAGCATTTT. The chain links TRBV15 to TRBJ1-5, with D uncertain. Germline CDR1 is LNHNV and CDR2 is YYDKDF (reference sequence). The germline V and J ends were trimmed by 4 bases and 8 bases, with 21 bases remaining between them. This CDR3 is built from 16 residues.

The chain recombines TRBV11-1 with TRBJ2-5; no clear D gene. Trimming removed 5 bases from V and 10 bases from J, with 11 bases in between. Germline assignment: CDR1 SGHAT and CDR2 FQDESV (reference sequence). CDR3 size: 11 residues. CDR3 coding DNA: TGTGCCAGCAGCGACACCAGGATCCAGTACTTC. Amino acids: CASSDTRIQYF.

The chain has TRBV5-1 and TRBJ2-7, with D perhaps being TRBD1 or TRBD2 (5 bases each). The CDR3 loop spans 16 amino acids. Germline CDR1 is SGHRS and CDR2 is YFSETQ. Trimming took 4 bases from V and 0 from J, leaving 17 bases between them. This chain's CDR3 is CASSPGRGRSSYEQYF. The CDR3 DNA reads TGCGCCAGCAGCCCGGGACGGGGACGAAGCTCCTACGAGCAGTACTTC.

The genes are TRBV7-6 and TRBJ1-2; the match to TRBD1 covers 9 bases. Germline CDR1 reads SGHVS; CDR2 reads FNYEAQ. The CDR3 runs 17 residues. V gave up 1 base and J gave up 5 bases; unmatched junction bases: 11. Here the CDR3 DNA reads TGTGCCAGCAGCTTAGGGGACAGGGAAGAGTGGGGATATGGCTACACCTTC. Protein: CASSLGDREEWGYGYTF.

Only one count was recorded for this clone. V usage is TRBV30 and J usage is TRBJ1-2; D might be TRBD1 (5 bases). The germline CDR1 and CDR2 sequences are GTSNPN and SVGIG (reference sequence). The CDR3 runs 13 residues. Trimming pared 0 bases from V and 8 bases from J, leaving 13 bases between. The CDR3 protein is CAWSVQGVDGYTF. The CDR3 DNA is TGTGCCTGGAGTGTACAAGGGGTGGACGGCTACACCTTC.

This chain joins TRBV4-2 and TRBJ2-2; D remains unclear. With 4 bases removed from V and 8 bases from J, the gap between germline ends came to 17 bases. The germline V gene encodes CDR1 LGHNA and CDR2 YNFKEQ. The CDR3 runs to 15 residues. The CDR3 loop reads CASSLSRAQGGELFF. Written as DNA, the CDR3 is TGTGCCAGCAGCCTATCCCGGGCCCAAGGTGGGGAGCTGTTTTTT.

The chain employs TRBV2 and TRBJ1-2; possible D gene TRBD1, 6 bases. V shed 7 bases and J shed 4 bases, with 16 bases lying between them. CDR1 is SNHLY, CDR2 FYNNEI, per germline. The CDR3 runs to 14 residues. The CDR3 is CASKLGGLVYGYTF. CDR3 DNA sequence: TGTGCCAGCAAATTGGGGGGGCTGGTCTATGGCTACACCTTC.

This clone was recorded once. The chain carries TRBV30 and TRBJ1-4; D gene unclear. Trimming took 0 bases from V and 3 from J, leaving 11 bases between them. The germline CDR1 and CDR2 sequences are GTSNPN and SVGIG (reference sequence). The length of the CDR3 is 15 residues. CDR3 residues: CAWSVTHFANEKLFF. The CDR3 coding sequence is TGTGCCTGGAGTGTAACCCACTTCGCTAATGAAAAACTGTTTTTT. Supplemented by reference TRBV30 and TRBJ1-4, the full variable domain reads SQTIHQWPATLVQPVGSPLSLECTVEGTSNPNLYWYRQAAGRGLQLLFYSVGIGQISSEVPQNLSASRPQDRQFILSSKKLLLSDSGFYLCAWSVTHFANEKLFFGSGTQLSVL.

J is TRBJ1-3 and V is TRBV9; D remains unclear. The CDR3 is 14 residues long. The germline V gene encodes CDR1 SGDLS and CDR2 YYNGEE. The V end lost 4 bases, the J end lost 4 bases, and 12 bases lay between the germline ends. Here the CDR3 reads CASSNREAGNTIYF. CDR3 nucleotides: TGTGCCAGCAGCAACCGGGAAGCGGGAAACACCATATATTTT.